The TCR beta chain under discussion was sequenced for a study of blood T cell repertoires in COVID-19. In its sample, this clone was seen once. As originally analysed: Amplifying reference gene primers gave estimates of nucleated cell counts. The data were produced by immunoSEQ multiplex PCR, yet TCRdb's version contains in-frame clones alone and is incomplete. V, J and clone size were drawn from that table, and D and trimming were deduced from the DNA. The sample includes about 26,000 clones, approximately 86% of them seen just once. V gave up 2 bases and J gave up 7 bases; unmatched junction bases: 4. The CDR3 runs to 16 residues. Germline assignment: CDR1 MNHEY and CDR2 SVGEGT.

The sequence derives from a man aged 80 or over with active or convalescent COVID-19. V gene TRBV6-2 or TRBV6-3 combines with J gene TRBJ2-1; TRBD2 matches 14 bases. Input material: peripheral blood. The CDR3 DNA reads as TGTGCCAGCAGTTACCGGACTAGCGGGGGGCCAAATGAGCAGTTCTTC. Translation: CASSYRTSGGPNEQFF.